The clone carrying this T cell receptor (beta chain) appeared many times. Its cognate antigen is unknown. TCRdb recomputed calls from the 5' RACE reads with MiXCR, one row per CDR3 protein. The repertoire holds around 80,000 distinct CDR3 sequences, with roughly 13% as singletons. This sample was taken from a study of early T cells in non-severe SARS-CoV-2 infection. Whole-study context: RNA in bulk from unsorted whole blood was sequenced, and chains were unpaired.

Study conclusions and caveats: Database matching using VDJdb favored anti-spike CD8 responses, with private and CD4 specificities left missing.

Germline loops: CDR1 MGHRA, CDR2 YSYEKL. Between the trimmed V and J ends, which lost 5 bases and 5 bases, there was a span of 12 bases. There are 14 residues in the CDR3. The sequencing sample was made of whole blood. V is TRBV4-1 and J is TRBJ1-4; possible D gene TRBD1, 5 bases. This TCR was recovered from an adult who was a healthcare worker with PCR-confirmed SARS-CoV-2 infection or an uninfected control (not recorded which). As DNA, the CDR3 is TGCGCCAGCAGCTGGGGGAGGGAGAATGAAAAACTGTTTTTT. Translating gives CASSWGRENEKLFF.